The present entry profiles one T cell receptor (beta chain) with its context. This sequence may be a read error, since a much larger clone differs from it by one base. This specimen belongs to a study of tumor-infiltrating lymphocytes in primary liver carcinoma. The CDR3 runs 15 residues. CDR1 is MNHNS, CDR2 SASEGT, per germline. V lost 8 bases, J lost 8 bases, and 24 bases lay in between. Total RNA and DNA came together from roughly 20-30 mg of bulk tissue without cell sorting. Patients had primary liver carcinoma treated by surgical resection. TCR beta cDNA was prepared out of about 530 ng total RNA by means of a constant-region primer. Generation of the TCR beta libraries relied on three nested multiplex PCR rounds using slightly modified ARM-PCR. Rounds one and two of PCR, each of about 10 cycles, were primed with TRBV1-TRBV30 forward primers and a C-beta reverse primer. Using its own MiXCR run on the multiplex PCR reads, TCRdb lists one record per CDR3 protein. The table lists roughly 86,000 distinct CDR3 sequences, around 68% of them singletons.

This TCR was recovered from a man aged 40-49 years with primary liver carcinoma and hepatitis B virus infection. The sample comprised tumor-adjacent normal liver tissue. The gene calls are TRBV6-1 and TRBJ1-2; D not resolved. The CDR3 is CASVSRYSSLGGYTF. The CDR3, as DNA: TGTGCCAGCGTCTCCCGCTACAGTTCCCTTGGCGGCTACACCTTC.